A single sample gave rise to the 32 T cell receptor beta chains below, sequenced in a study. TCRdb re-called the 5' RACE reads with MiXCR, one entry per CDR3 protein. The sample lists about 64,000 distinct CDR3 sequences, 22% occurring once. Sequencing input: memory CD4+ T cells sorted from a lymph node. The subset here: memory CD4+ T cells, CD4+CD45RO+CD25-. The receptors were gathered from a female donor with breast cancer.

The chain is built from TRBV4-3 and TRBJ1-1; D ambiguous. Germline V CDR1 and CDR2: LGHNA, YSLEER. CDR3 length equals 15 residues. V was clipped by 0 bases and J by 6 bases, with 14 bases between them. The CDR3 coding sequence is TGCGCCAGCAGCCAAGATGCCCACCTTCTCTCTGAAGCTTTCTTT. This sequence encodes CASSQDAHLLSEAFF.

The chain recombines TRBV7-9 with TRBJ2-6, with 7 bases matching TRBD1. The CDR3 is 18 amino acids. After removal of 5 bases from V and 3 bases from J, the junction contained 13 bases not matched to a gene. Looked up from germline, CDR1 is SEHNR and CDR2 is FQNEAQ (reference sequence). The CDR3 protein is CASSKGTERKFGANVLTF. For the CDR3, the DNA is TGTGCCAGCAGCAAAGGGACAGAACGAAAATTTGGGGCCAACGTCCTGACTTTC.

This clonotype came up a few times. The gene calls are TRBV5-5 and TRBJ2-1, with 8 bases matching TRBD1. The CDR3 consists of 15 residues. The junction had 6 bases not matched to a gene; V was cut back by 5 bases and J by 2 bases. Per germline, CDR1 SGHKS and CDR2 YYEKEE (reference sequence). Here the CDR3 DNA reads TGTGCCAGCAGACTCGACAGGGGAACCTACAATGAGCAGTTCTTC. Amino acid sequence: CASRLDRGTYNEQFF.

V is TRBV7-2 and J is TRBJ2-1; D unclear. CDR3 length: 13 amino acids. Looked up from germline, CDR1 is SGHTA and CDR2 is FQGNSA. V was trimmed by 5 bases and J by 0 bases, leaving 5 bases between them. CDR3 nucleotides: TGTGCCAGCAGCCTCCCCTCCTACAATGAGCAGTTCTTC. Translated, it gives CASSLPSYNEQFF.

Comments on this clonotype: A much larger clone sits a single nucleotide away, making a read error possible. The chain joins TRBV4-1 to TRBJ1-4; D possibly corresponds to TRBD1 (5 bases). Germline V CDR1 and CDR2: MGHRA, YSYEKL. The CDR3 spans 16 residues. V was cut by 1 base and J by 8 bases, with 17 bases left in between. The CDR3 is CASSQGRQRAREKLFF. The CDR3 DNA follows: TGCGCCAGCAGCCAAGGGAGACAGAGGGCGAGGGAAAAACTGTTTTTT.

Note on this clonotype: A junction boundary mismatches the germline segment, possibly from a read error. Here the CDR3 DNA reads TGCGGCGTCCAAGAGGCGGGAGCGTGGCAAGAGACCCAGTACTTC. Amino acids: CGVQEAGAWQETQYF. The V gene is TRBV29-1, the J gene TRBJ2-5; 7 bases match TRBD2. Germline V gives CDR1 SQVTM, CDR2 ANQGSEA. The CDR3 is 15 residues long.

Remarks on this clonotype: Mismatch with germline at one junction end may stem from a read error. The chain uses TRBV18 and TRBJ1-1; 7 bases fit TRBD1. The germline V gene has CDR1 KGHSH and CDR2 LQKENI. The CDR3 loop spans 14 amino acids. In DNA form, the CDR3 reads TGTGCAAGCTCACCCCGAGACAGGGAGGCTGAAGCTTTCTTT. As protein: CASSPRDREAEAFF.

CDR3 loop: CASSPRTGVDEQYF. The CDR3 nucleotides are TGTGCCAGCTCACCACGGACAGGGGTTGACGAGCAGTACTTC. The chain carries TRBV18 and TRBJ2-7; 9 nucleotides align to TRBD1. The ends lost 1 base at V and 5 bases at J; junction bases unmatched: 3. Germline V gene data show CDR1 as KGHSH and CDR2 as LQKENI. This CDR3 comprises 14 residues.

This clonotype was picked up many times. V and J are TRBV6-5 and TRBJ1-4; tentative D call: TRBD1 (5 bases). CDR1 MNHEY and CDR2 SVGAGI come from the germline V gene. Trimming removed 6 bases from V and 5 bases from J, with 10 bases in between. This CDR3 contains 13 residues. The CDR3 protein is CASSRDGNEKLFF. CDR3 sequence (DNA): TGTGCCAGCAGCCGGGACGGGAATGAAAAACTGTTTTTT.

This clonotype was seen only a few times. The rearrangement joins TRBV5-1 to TRBJ2-2; maybe TRBD2 (5 bases). This CDR3 is built from 13 residues. The V end lost 4 bases, the J end lost 4 bases, and 8 bases lay between the germline ends. Germline assignment: CDR1 SGHRS and CDR2 YFSETQ. CDR3: CASSPAGTGELFF. CDR3 nucleotides: TGCGCCAGCAGCCCGGCGGGCACCGGGGAGCTGTTTTTT.

This clonotype was counted many times. The chain joins TRBV7-3 to TRBJ2-1; 8 nucleotides align to TRBD1. Looked up from germline, CDR1 is SGHTA and CDR2 is FQGTGA. The ends lost 1 base at V and 7 bases at J; junction bases unmatched: 6. The CDR3 is 15 residues long. CDR3 bases: TGTGCCAGCAGCTTAAGCGGGACAGGACTAAATGAGCAGTTCTTC. Translating gives CASSLSGTGLNEQFF.

This clonotype was detected many times. V gene TRBV6-5 combines with J gene TRBJ1-6, with no clear D. The germline gives CDR1 MNHEY, CDR2 SVGAGI. The CDR3 extends over 17 amino acids. The germline V and J ends were trimmed by 6 bases and 2 bases, with 17 bases remaining between them. CDR3: CASSRLLRYAYNSPLHF. CDR3 in DNA: TGTGCCAGCAGCCGTCTACTCCGGTACGCCTATAATTCACCCCTCCACTTT.

This clonotype has only a few counts. Sequence at one end of the junction differs from germline and may be a read error. The chain carries TRBV5-1 and TRBJ1-4; no definite D call. Germline assignment: CDR1 SGHRS and CDR2 YFSETQ. The CDR3 totals 15 residues. CDR3 protein: CTSSLQGKLGEKLFF. CDR3 sequence (DNA): TGCACCAGCAGCTTGCAAGGGAAGTTGGGTGAAAAACTGTTTTTT.

The J gene is TRBJ2-4, the V gene TRBV15; weak D call: TRBD1 (5 bases). Germline CDR1 LNHNV, CDR2 YYDKDF (reference sequence). CDR3 length: 15 amino acids. The V end lost 0 bases, the J end lost 1 base, and 7 bases lay between the germline ends. For the CDR3, the DNA is TGTGCCACCAGCAGAGATCGACAGGCCAAAAACATTCAGTACTTC. Amino acid sequence: CATSRDRQAKNIQYF. The full variable domain, its missing parts supplied by reference TRBV15 and TRBJ2-4, is DAMVIQNPRYQVTQFGKPVTLSCSQTLNHNVMYWYQQKSSQAPKLLFHYYDKDFNNEADTPDNFQSRRPNTSFCFLDIRSPGLGDTAMYLCATSRDRQAKNIQYFGAGTRLSVL.

This chain uses TRBV3-1 with TRBJ2-3, with D unclear. The germline gives CDR1 LGHDT, CDR2 YNNKEL (reference sequence). Trimming pared 7 bases from V and 2 bases from J, leaving 4 bases between. The CDR3 length is 11 residues. The CDR3 DNA reads as TGTGCCAGCACCCACACAGATACGCAGTATTTT. Amino acids: CASTHTDTQYF.

This clonotype was observed many times. CDR3 DNA: TGTGCCAGCAGCCCGAACTCTGGGGGTGTTTCGGATGGCTACACCTTC. It translates to CASSPNSGGVSDGYTF. This chain connects TRBV7-3 to TRBJ1-2, with a weak D call TRBD1 (5 bases). Trimming removed 5 bases from V and 6 bases from J, with 22 bases in between. The CDR3 contains 16 residues. CDR1 SGHTA and CDR2 FQGTGA come from the germline V gene.

J is TRBJ2-5 and V is TRBV5-6; either TRBD1 or TRBD2 may supply D (5 bases each). Trimming shortened V by 0 bases and J by 9 bases, and 18 bases separated the two germline ends. This CDR3 comprises 15 residues. Germline V gene sequence: CDR1 SGHDT, CDR2 YYEEEE. CDR3 sequence (DNA): TGTGCCAGCAGCTTGGCGGCCGGGCGTGGGGACCCCCAGTACTTC. Translation gives CASSLAAGRGDPQYF.

V and J are TRBV30 and TRBJ2-3; tentative D call: TRBD2 (6 bases). In germline, CDR1 is GTSNPN, CDR2 SVGIG (reference sequence). Trimming shortened V by 4 bases and J by 4 bases, and 15 bases separated the two germline ends. This CDR3 is 14 amino acids long. In DNA form, the CDR3 reads TGTGCCTGGACCCGACTAGACGCCGCAGATACGCAGTATTTT. This gives the protein CAWTRLDAADTQYF. Using reference TRBV30 and TRBJ2-3 for the parts outside the CDR3, the full variable domain is SQTIHQWPATLVQPVGSPLSLECTVEGTSNPNLYWYRQAAGRGLQLLFYSVGIGQISSEVPQNLSASRPQDRQFILSSKKLLLSDSGFYLCAWTRLDAADTQYFGPGTRLTVL.

This clonotype has a handful of counts. The chain has TRBV10-3 and TRBJ1-1; no reliable D call. V was trimmed by 2 bases and J by 7 bases, leaving 14 bases between them. Germline values: CDR1 ENHRY, CDR2 SYGVKD. There are 14 residues in the CDR3. The CDR3 DNA is TGTGCCATCAGTGAGACACAAGAGAGAATTGAAGCTTTCTTT. Its translation is CAISETQERIEAFF.

The rearrangement uses TRBV5-1 and TRBJ1-3, with D unresolved. This CDR3 has 15 residues. Germline V CDR1 and CDR2: SGHRS, YFSETQ. With 0 bases removed from V and 0 bases from J, the gap between germline ends came to 7 bases. The CDR3, as DNA: TGCGCCAGCAGCTTGGGTGTCCTCTCTGGAAACACCATATATTTT. Its protein product is CASSLGVLSGNTIYF.

The V call is TRBV7-9, the J call TRBJ2-7; D gene uncertain. Germline V gene sequence: CDR1 SEHNR, CDR2 FQNEAQ (reference sequence). The CDR3 is 12 amino acids. The ends were cut back, 2 bases at V and 6 bases at J, with 8 bases in the middle. Here the CDR3 reads CASSLSMGEQYF. The CDR3 DNA is TGTGCCAGCAGCTTAAGTATGGGCGAGCAGTACTTC.

The chain joins TRBV20-1 to TRBJ1-1; D is ambiguous. The CDR3 totals 13 residues. Germline CDR1 DFQATT, CDR2 SNEGSKA (reference sequence). V was pared by 3 bases and J by 3 bases, with 11 bases between. CDR3 region: CSARWVWDTEAFF. The CDR3 region has the DNA TGCAGTGCTAGGTGGGTATGGGACACTGAAGCTTTCTTT.

This clonotype was counted only a few times. Here the CDR3 reads CASSLEPGQETQYF. The CDR3, as DNA: TGTGCCAGCAGCTTAGAGCCGGGCCAAGAGACCCAGTACTTC. V usage is TRBV7-6 and J usage is TRBJ2-5; no definite D call. The CDR3 runs to 14 residues. Between the trimmed V and J ends, which lost 1 base and 1 base, there was a span of 7 bases. The germline V gene has CDR1 SGHVS and CDR2 FNYEAQ. The variable domain in full, completed from reference TRBV7-6 and TRBJ2-5, reads GAGVSQSPRYKVTKRGQDVALRCDPISGHVSLYWYRQALGQGPEFLTYFNYEAQQDKSGLPNDRFSAERPEGSISTLTIQRTEQRDSAMYRCASSLEPGQETQYFGPGTRLLVL.

This clonotype has a count of ten or more. This CDR3 reads CATSTGQGGNQPQHF. The DNA of the CDR3 is TGTGCCACCAGCACGGGACAGGGGGGCAATCAGCCCCAGCATTTT. The rearrangement joins TRBV15 to TRBJ1-5, with 11 nucleotides matching TRBD1. After removal of 4 bases from V and 2 bases from J, the junction contained 1 base not matched to a gene. Germline V gives CDR1 LNHNV, CDR2 YYDKDF (reference sequence). The CDR3 sequence is 15 residues long.

Worth noting for this clonotype: One base away lies a much larger clone, so this may be a sequencing read error. The chain carries TRBV6-2 or TRBV6-3 and TRBJ1-5; D call uncertain. Germline lookup yields CDR1 MNHEY and CDR2 SVGEGT. The CDR3 sequence is 15 residues long. As DNA, the CDR3 is TGTGCCAGCAGTTACAAGTCTTGGGAGAATCAGCCCCTGCATTTT. It translates to CASSYKSWENQPLHF.

This clonotype was seen repeatedly, ten times or more. The chain combines TRBV7-2 with TRBJ2-4, with D uncertain. This CDR3 is 13 amino acids long. CDR1 is SGHTA, CDR2 FQGNSA, per germline. Trimming shortened V by 1 base and J by 7 bases, and 8 bases separated the two germline ends. CDR3 bases: TGTGCCAGCAGCTTAGGACCCTCGAACATTCAGTACTTC. Translating gives CASSLGPSNIQYF. The full variable domain, with the rest looked up from reference TRBV7-2 and TRBJ2-4, is GAGVSQSPSNKVTEKGKDVELRCDPISGHTALYWYRQSLGQGLEFLIYFQGNSAPDKSGLPSDRFSAERTGGSVSTLTIQRTQQEDSAVYLCASSLGPSNIQYFGAGTRLSVL.

This clonotype has at least ten counts. J is TRBJ2-5 and V is TRBV7-2; TRBD1 agrees at 7 bases. The germline V gene encodes CDR1 SGHTA and CDR2 FQGNSA. This CDR3 contains 14 residues. The V segment lost 6 bases and the J segment 6 bases; nucleotides outside the gene matches: 10. The chain's CDR3 is CASSPDRAKQTQYF. The CDR3 region has the DNA TGTGCCAGCAGTCCAGACAGGGCCAAACAGACCCAGTACTTC.

The chain carries TRBV5-1 and TRBJ1-1, with D maybe TRBD1 (6 bases). This CDR3 has 15 residues. Germline V gives CDR1 SGHRS, CDR2 YFSETQ. The germline V and J ends were trimmed by 2 bases and 2 bases, with 13 bases remaining between them. The CDR3 spells CASSFSGTFNTEAFF. The CDR3 nucleotides read TGCGCCAGCAGCTTCTCCGGGACATTTAACACTGAAGCTTTCTTT.

About this clonotype: A much larger clone lies a single base off, so this may be a read error. V is TRBV9 and J is TRBJ2-7; the match to TRBD2 covers 9 bases. This CDR3 spans 13 amino acids. Per the germline V gene, CDR1 is SGDLS and CDR2 is YYNGEE. CDR3 protein: CANSSGLANEQYF. The CDR3 DNA is TGTGCCAACAGCTCTGGACTAGCGAATGAGCAGTACTTC.

The chain couples TRBV7-9 to TRBJ1-3; weak D call: TRBD1 (6 bases). CDR3 length equals 14 residues. Germline V gene sequence: CDR1 SEHNR, CDR2 FQNEAQ (reference sequence). The ends were cut back, 4 bases at V and 7 bases at J, with 14 bases in the middle. The CDR3 region has the DNA TGTGCCAGCAGCTCGTCCGGGACAATGAACACCATATATTTT. It encodes CASSSSGTMNTIYF.

This clonotype was found many times. This sequence joins TRBV4-3 and TRBJ2-5, with D possibly TRBD2 on 6 matching bases. Germline lookup yields CDR1 LGHNA and CDR2 YSLEER. The CDR3 has 20 amino acids. Trimming took off 0 bases at V and 0 bases at J, with 23 bases between the two ends. CDR3 in DNA: TGCGCCAGCAGCCAAGATTTTAAGGTGGGGGGAGCCGGGTACCAAGAGACCCAGTACTTC. Translated, it gives CASSQDFKVGGAGYQETQYF.

This clonotype showed up just a few times. The gene calls are TRBV7-9 and TRBJ2-5, with D possibly matching TRBD2 (6 bases). CDR1 and CDR2 (germline): SEHNR, FQNEAQ (reference sequence). CDR3 length: 15 residues. V was trimmed by 5 bases and J by 1 base, leaving 14 bases between them. The CDR3 loop is CASSDPGDFQETQYF. CDR3 sequence (DNA): TGTGCCAGCAGCGACCCCGGGGACTTCCAAGAGACCCAGTACTTC.